The 10 T cell receptor beta chains listed next were all sequenced from one sample in a study of blood T cell repertoires in COVID-19. Sequencing used immunoSEQ multiplex PCR; TCRdb keeps in-frame clones, though not all of them. The sample lists around 80,000 clones, about 90% occurring once. The sequencing sample was made of peripheral blood. These receptors were collected from a woman older than 75 with acute or convalescent COVID-19.

J is TRBJ2-2 and V is TRBV3-1 (or the pseudogene TRBV3-2); 11 nucleotides match TRBD2. The CDR3 extends over 16 amino acids. CDR1 and CDR2 (germline): LGHDT, YNNKEL (reference sequence). The trim removed 5 bases at V and 3 bases at J, leaving 5 bases unmatched. The DNA for the CDR3 is TGTGCCAGCAGCTACAGACTAGCGGGACACACCGGGGAGCTGTTTTTT. Amino acid sequence: CASSYRLAGHTGELFF.

The chain links TRBV24-1 to TRBJ2-2; 7 positions match TRBD2. The germline gives CDR1 KGHDR, CDR2 SFDVKD. The CDR3 totals 17 residues. The J segment lost 2 bases and the V segment lost 4 bases, leaving 9 bases of the junction unmatched. CDR3 sequence (DNA): TGTGCCACCAGTGACTCCCCCGGGACTACTAACACCGGGGAGCTGTTTTTT. Its protein is CATSDSPGTTNTGELFF.

This chain uses TRBV28 with TRBJ1-1, with D possibly being TRBD1 (5 bases). Germline CDR1 reads MDHEN; CDR2 reads SYDVKM. The CDR3 spans 16 residues. The V end lost 2 bases, the J end lost 0 bases, and 13 bases lay between the germline ends. The CDR3: CASSLGGAVLNTEAFF. Here the CDR3 DNA reads TGTGCCAGCAGTTTAGGAGGGGCAGTCTTGAACACTGAAGCTTTCTTT.

In this sample, this clone turned up a few times. The chain uses TRBV24-1 and TRBJ2-1, with D possibly being TRBD1 (5 bases). There are 15 residues in the CDR3. Germline lookup yields CDR1 KGHDR and CDR2 SFDVKD. Trimming stripped 4 bases from V and 0 bases from J, with 9 bases between. The CDR3 DNA sequence: TGTGCCACCAGTGAAGCTAGGGGCTCCTACAATGAGCAGTTCTTC. Residues: CATSEARGSYNEQFF.

V is TRBV7-9 and J is TRBJ2-7; 7 bases match TRBD1. The CDR3 has 14 amino acids. Per germline, CDR1 SEHNR and CDR2 FQNEAQ (reference sequence). The V and J ends lost 2 bases and 6 bases, in that order; junction bases with no gene match: 7. The CDR3 nucleotides read TGTGCCAGCAGCTTAAAGACAGGGACCTCCGAGCAGTACTTC. Amino acid sequence: CASSLKTGTSEQYF.

The chain uses TRBV19 and TRBJ2-7; 10 bases match TRBD1. CDR3 length: 15 amino acids. The V gene end was trimmed by 4 bases and the J gene end by 5 bases; junction bases not matched to a gene: 8. The V gene's germline CDR1 is LNHDA and CDR2 SQIVND (reference sequence). The CDR3 bases are TGTGCCAGTAGTAGGGGACAGGGGATTAAGAACGAGCAGTACTTC. This translates into CASSRGQGIKNEQYF.

V is TRBV6-1 and J is TRBJ1-3; D ambiguous. V was clipped by 0 bases and J by 0 bases, with 6 bases between them. The V gene's germline CDR1 is MNHNS and CDR2 SASEGT. The CDR3 runs to 15 residues. The CDR3 coding sequence is TGTGCCAGCAGTGAAGCGATGAGCTCTGGAAACACCATATATTTT. It translates to CASSEAMSSGNTIYF.

The V gene is TRBV2, the J gene TRBJ2-2, with D perhaps TRBD1 (6 bases). In germline, CDR1 is SNHLY, CDR2 FYNNEI. This CDR3 comprises 12 residues. This CDR3 is CARGSDTGELFF. DNA for the CDR3: TGTGCGAGGGGGAGTGACACCGGGGAGCTGTTTTTT.

The chain has TRBV5-4 and TRBJ2-7, with D hard to call. V was pared by 3 bases and J by 5 bases, with 15 bases between. Germline V gives CDR1 SGHNT, CDR2 YYREEE (reference sequence). The CDR3 runs 14 residues. The CDR3 loop reads CASSSPSTPDEQYF. CDR3 sequence (DNA): TGTGCCAGCAGCTCCCCAAGTACCCCGGACGAGCAGTACTTC.

CDR3 sequence reads: CASSLLTGVGSYNEQFF. DNA of the CDR3: TGTGCCAGCAGCTTGTTGACGGGGGTAGGCTCCTACAATGAGCAGTTCTTC. V and J are TRBV5-8 and TRBJ2-1; D is possibly TRBD2 (6 bases). The length of the CDR3 is 17 residues. CDR1 and CDR2 (germline): SGHTS, YDEGEE. With 1 base removed from V and 0 bases from J, the gap between germline ends came to 14 bases.